This note documents a single T cell receptor (beta chain) sequence. These data are taken from a study of response to subunit inactivated influenza vaccine. TCRdb analysed the RT-PCR reads with MiXCR anew, one entry per CDR3 protein. The repertoire holds more than 550,000 distinct CDR3 sequences, 11% seen once, with approximately 10% in the top ten. With V trimmed by 3 bases and J by 1 base, 14 bases remained unmatched. The CDR3 covers 18 residues. Germline loops: CDR1 SGHRS, CDR2 YFSETQ. The data also belong to a second study, concerning T cells expressing NK-cell markers. Turning to that study: cDNA encoding TCR beta was synthesized via 5'RACE template switching incorporating UMIs. Sorting in several experiments was restricted by an anti-gamma-delta TCR antibody to alpha-beta TCR T cells. Leadership of the CD3+CD56-NKG2C+ fraction also belonged to these clonotypes in several donors.

The input for sequencing was PBMCs from blood, taken on the day of vaccination. This TCR came from a man aged 50 to 60 who received an inactivated influenza vaccine. The chain has TRBV5-1 and TRBJ2-3; 7 positions match TRBD2. The DNA for the CDR3 is TGCGCCAGCAGCTCGACCCAAAGTGGCGGGGGAGGCACAGATACGCAGTATTTT. This sequence encodes CASSSTQSGGGGTDTQYF.